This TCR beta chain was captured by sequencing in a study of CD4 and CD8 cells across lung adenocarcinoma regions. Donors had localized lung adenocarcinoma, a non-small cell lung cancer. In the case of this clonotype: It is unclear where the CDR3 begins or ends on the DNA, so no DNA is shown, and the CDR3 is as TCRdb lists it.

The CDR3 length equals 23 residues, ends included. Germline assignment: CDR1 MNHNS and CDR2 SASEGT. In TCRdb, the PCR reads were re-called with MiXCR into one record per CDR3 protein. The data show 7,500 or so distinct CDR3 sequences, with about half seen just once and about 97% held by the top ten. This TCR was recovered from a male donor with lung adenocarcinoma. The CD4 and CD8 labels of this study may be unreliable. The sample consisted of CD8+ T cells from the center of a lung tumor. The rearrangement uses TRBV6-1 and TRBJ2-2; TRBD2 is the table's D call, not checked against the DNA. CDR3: CASTSSLAGDNEQYFGNTGELFF.